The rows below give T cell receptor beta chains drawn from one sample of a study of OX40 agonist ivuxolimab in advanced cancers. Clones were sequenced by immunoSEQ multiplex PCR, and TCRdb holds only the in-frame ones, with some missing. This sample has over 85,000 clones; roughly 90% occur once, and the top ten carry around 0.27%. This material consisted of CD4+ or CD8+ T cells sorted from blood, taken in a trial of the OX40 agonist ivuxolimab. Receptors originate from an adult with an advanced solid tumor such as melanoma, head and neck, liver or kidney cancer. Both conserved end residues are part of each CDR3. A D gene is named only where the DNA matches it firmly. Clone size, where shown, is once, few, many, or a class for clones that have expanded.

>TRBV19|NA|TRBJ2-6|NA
TGTGCCAGTAGTACCCTGTCTGGGGCCAACGTCCTGACTTTC
CASSTLSGANVLTF
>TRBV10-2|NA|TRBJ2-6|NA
TGCGCCAGCAGTGAGAGACGTATAAACTCTGGGGCCAACGTCCTGACTTTC
CASSERRINSGANVLTF
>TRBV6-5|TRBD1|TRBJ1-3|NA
TGTGCCAGCAGGTCGGGACAGGGGGCTCACACCATATATTTT
CASRSGQGAHTIYF
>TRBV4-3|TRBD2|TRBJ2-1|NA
TGCGCCAGCAGCCAAGATCGGACTAGCAACAATGAGCAGTTCTTC
CASSQDRTSNNEQFF
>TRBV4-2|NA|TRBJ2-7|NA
TGTGCCAGCAGCCAAGCATGGGGTTCGGAGCAGTACTTC
CASSQAWGSEQYF
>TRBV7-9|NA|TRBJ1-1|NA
TGTGCCAGCAGTTCAAGCGGTGGAAAGAGCGGAGCTTTCTTT
CASSSSGGKSGAFF
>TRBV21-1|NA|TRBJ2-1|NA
TGTGCCAGCAGCAAACCCCCGGCTAGGAGCTCCTACAATGAGCAGTTCTTC
CASSKPPARSSYNEQFF
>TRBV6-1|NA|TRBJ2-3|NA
TGTGCCAGCAGTGCCGAACGAGAAGGAGGCACAGATACGCAGTATTTT
CASSAEREGGTDTQYF
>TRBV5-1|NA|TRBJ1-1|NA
TGCGCCAGCAGCTTGGGTGGAGGCGGGGCAGGCACTGAAGCTTTCTTT
CASSLGGGGAGTEAFF
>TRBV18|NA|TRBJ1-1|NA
TGTGCCAGCTCACCAGAAGGGCGCTTCACTGAAGCTTTCTTT
CASSPEGRFTEAFF
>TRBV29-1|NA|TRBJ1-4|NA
TGCAGCGTTGCCGGGACAACTGCAACTAATGAAAAACTGTTTTTT
CSVAGTTATNEKLFF
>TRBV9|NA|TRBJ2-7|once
TGTGCCAGCAGCGTAGGCCAGCGGCCTCTATACGAGCAGTACTTC
CASSVGQRPLYEQYF
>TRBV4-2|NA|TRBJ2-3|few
TGTGCCAGCAGCCAAGAGTTGATGAGCACAGATACGCAGTATTTT
CASSQELMSTDTQYF
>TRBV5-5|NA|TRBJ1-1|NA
TGTGCCAGCAGCTTGGTACAGGGGAACACTGAAGCTTTCTTT
CASSLVQGNTEAFF
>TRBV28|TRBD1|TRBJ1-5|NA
TGTGCCAGCAGTGCTAGAGACAGGGTTGGCGGTCAGCCCCAGCATTTT
CASSARDRVGGQPQHF
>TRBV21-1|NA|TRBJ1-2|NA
TGTGCCAGCAGCAAAGAGGAACGCCGAGGATATGGCTACACCTTC
CASSKEERRGYGYTF
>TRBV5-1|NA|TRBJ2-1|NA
TGCGCCAGCAGCTTGGTTCAATGGACTCTTCCAATTGGTGAGCAGTTCTTC
CASSLVQWTLPIGEQFF
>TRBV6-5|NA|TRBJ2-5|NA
TGTGCCAGCAAGACTAGGGGGGGAATCCAAGAGACCCAGTACTTC
CASKTRGGIQETQYF
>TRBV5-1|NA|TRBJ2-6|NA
TGCGCCAGCAGCTTGGACCAGGCCCCCAACGTCCTGACTTTC
CASSLDQAPNVLTF
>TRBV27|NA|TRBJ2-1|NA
TGTGCCAGCAGTGTTACTTATAGCTCCTACAATGAGCAGTTCTTC
CASSVTYSSYNEQFF
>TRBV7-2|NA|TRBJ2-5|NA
TGTGCCAGCAGCTTAGAGCTGGGAAGGCCAGAGACCCAGTACTTC
CASSLELGRPETQYF
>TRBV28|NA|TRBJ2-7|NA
TGTGCCAGCAGTCTTCACTACGAGCAGTACTTC
CASSLHYEQYF
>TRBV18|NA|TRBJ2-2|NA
TGTGCCAGCTCACCCCTAGGGGGTGCGGGAGTGCGCACCGGGGAGCTGTTTTTT
CASSPLGGAGVRTGELFF
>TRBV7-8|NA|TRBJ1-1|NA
TGTGCCAGCAGCCCCCCGATTGGGGGAACGGCTGAAGCTTTCTTT
CASSPPIGGTAEAFF
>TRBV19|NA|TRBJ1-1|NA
TGTGCCAGTAGTAAGTCAGGGCCTTCGAACACTGAAGCTTTCTTT
CASSKSGPSNTEAFF
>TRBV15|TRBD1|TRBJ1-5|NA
TGTGCCACCACCTCGGGACAGGGGTTCGGTCAGCCCCAGCATTTT
CATTSGQGFGQPQHF
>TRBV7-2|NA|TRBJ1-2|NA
TGTGCCAGCAGCTTAGACAATGTGGGATCCTACACCTTC
CASSLDNVGSYTF
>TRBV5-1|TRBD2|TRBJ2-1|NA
TGCGCCAGCAGCTTGAGAACTAGCGTAAACAATGAGCAGTTCTTC
CASSLRTSVNNEQFF
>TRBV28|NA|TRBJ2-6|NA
TGTGCCAGCACCGACGGGGGCTCTGGGGCCAACGTCCTGACTTTC
CASTDGGSGANVLTF
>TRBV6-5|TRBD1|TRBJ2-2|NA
TGTGCCAGCAAGGGACAGGGAATCACCGGGGAGCTGTTTTTT
CASKGQGITGELFF
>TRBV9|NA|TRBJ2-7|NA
TGTGCCAGCAGCATCGGACTCCCCAGAGGGGACTACGAGCAGTACTTC
CASSIGLPRGDYEQYF
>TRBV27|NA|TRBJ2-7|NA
TGTGCCAGCAGTTTAGGGCAGACTGGCTACGAGCAGTACTTC
CASSLGQTGYEQYF
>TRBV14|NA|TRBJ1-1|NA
TGTGCCAGCAGCCGGCCTTCTAGATTTCCGAACACTGAAGCTTTCTTT
CASSRPSRFPNTEAFF
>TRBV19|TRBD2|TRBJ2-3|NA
TGTGCCAGTAGTACCAAGAGGACTAGCGGAGGCACAGATACGCAGTATTTT
CASSTKRTSGGTDTQYF
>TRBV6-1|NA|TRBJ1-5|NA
TGTGCCAGCAGCGAACGACGGATTAATAGCAATCAGCCCCAGCATTTT
CASSERRINSNQPQHF
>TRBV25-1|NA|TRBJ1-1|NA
TGTGCCAGCAGTGAAGGGGCCCTCCAGGCTTTCTTT
CASSEGALQAFF
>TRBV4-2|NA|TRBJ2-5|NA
TGTGCCAGCAGCCAAGATAGCGGTCGAGCTATCCAAGAGACCCAGTACTTC
CASSQDSGRAIQETQYF
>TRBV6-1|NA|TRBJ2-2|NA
TGTGCCAGCAGTGCGGGACCCGCTGGGGAGCTGTTTTTT
CASSAGPAGELFF
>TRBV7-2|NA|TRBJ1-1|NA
TGTGCCAGCAGCTTAGGAGGACTCTTATCAGAAGCTTTCTTT
CASSLGGLLSEAFF
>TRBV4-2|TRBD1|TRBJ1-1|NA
TGTGCCAGCAGCCGCGCGGGACAGGGAAACACTGAAGCTTTCTTT
CASSRAGQGNTEAFF
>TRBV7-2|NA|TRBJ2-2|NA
TGTGCCAGCAGCCTAAACTTTCCCGGGGAGCTGTTTTTT
CASSLNFPGELFF
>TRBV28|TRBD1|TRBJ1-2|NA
TGTGCCAGCAGCGACGGACAGGGAAGTGGCTACACCTTC
CASSDGQGSGYTF
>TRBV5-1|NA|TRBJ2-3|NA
TGCGCCAGCAGCTTGGGAGGCCCAGATACGCAGTATTTT
CASSLGGPDTQYF
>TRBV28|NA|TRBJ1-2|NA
TGTGCCAGCAGTTTAGGGACGGGAAACTATGGCTACACCTTC
CASSLGTGNYGYTF
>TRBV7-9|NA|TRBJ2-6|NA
TGTGCCAGCAGCTTAGACTCTGGGGCCAACGTCCTGACTTTC
CASSLDSGANVLTF
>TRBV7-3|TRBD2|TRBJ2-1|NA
TGTGCCAGCAGCCCCAGCGGGAGTTCCTACAATGAGCAGTTCTTC
CASSPSGSSYNEQFF
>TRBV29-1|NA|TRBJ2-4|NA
TGCAGCGTTCCGGGGTTGGGCGAAAACATTCAGTACTTC
CSVPGLGENIQYF
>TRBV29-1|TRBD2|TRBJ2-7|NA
TGCAGCGTCGCTACTAGCGCCGGAGACGAGCAGTACTTC
CSVATSAGDEQYF
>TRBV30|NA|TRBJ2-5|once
TGTGCCTGTCCGGTGTTGGGGCAAGAGACCCAGTACTTC
CACPVLGQETQYF
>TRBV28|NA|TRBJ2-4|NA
TGTGCCAGCAGTCTCATATCTTACGCCATAGCCAAAAACATTCAGTACTTC
CASSLISYAIAKNIQYF
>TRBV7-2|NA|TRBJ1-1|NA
TGTGCCAGCAGCCCACACGCAGTCGGGAACACTGAAGCTTTCTTT
CASSPHAVGNTEAFF